This is a list of T cell receptor beta chains from one sample in a study of blood T cell repertoires in COVID-19. Sequencing used immunoSEQ multiplex PCR; TCRdb keeps in-frame clones, though not all of them. The table records tens of thousands of clones, around 81% of them present only once. The sample consisted of peripheral blood. The receptors shown here come from an elderly man with COVID-19, enrolled during active disease. Both conserved end residues are trimmed from each CDR3. The order of the fields is CDR3 length, V gene, J gene, CDR3 protein.

len: 10; v_gene: TRBV5-1; j_gene: TRBJ2-2; CDR3aa: ASGGAGGELF
len: 13; v_gene: TRBV28; j_gene: TRBJ2-5; CDR3aa: ASTDPTGSVETQY
len: 11; v_gene: TRBV7-7; j_gene: TRBJ2-1; CDR3aa: ASAPGGYNEQF
len: 13; v_gene: TRBV4-3; j_gene: TRBJ2-7; CDR3aa: ASSQDARGSYEQY
len: 12; v_gene: TRBV7-2; j_gene: TRBJ1-4; CDR3aa: ASSFQGGDEKLF
len: 12; v_gene: TRBV27; j_gene: TRBJ1-1; CDR3aa: ASSLEGRGTEAF
len: 13; v_gene: TRBV5-1; j_gene: TRBJ1-3; CDR3aa: ASSFQGAHGNTIY
len: 13; v_gene: TRBV6-1; j_gene: TRBJ1-2; CDR3aa: ASSEGLTGYYGYT
len: 13; v_gene: TRBV3-1/TRBV3-2; j_gene: TRBJ2-1; CDR3aa: ASSRSRDRDNEQF
len: 13; v_gene: TRBV19; j_gene: TRBJ2-5; CDR3aa: ASSPKRQGQETQY
len: 15; v_gene: TRBV4-2; j_gene: TRBJ2-1; CDR3aa: ASSQDPPGLAVNEQF
len: 9; v_gene: TRBV30; j_gene: TRBJ1-1; CDR3aa: AWSEGAGAF
len: 13; v_gene: TRBV5-1; j_gene: TRBJ2-2; CDR3aa: ASSLASGRAGELF
len: 11; v_gene: TRBV6-2/TRBV6-3; j_gene: TRBJ1-2; CDR3aa: ASSYPANYGYT
len: 13; v_gene: TRBV29-1; j_gene: TRBJ2-4; CDR3aa: SVEGTGLTKNIQY
len: 13; v_gene: TRBV6-1; j_gene: TRBJ1-3; CDR3aa: ASSDWKAAGNTIY
len: 11; v_gene: TRBV4-2; j_gene: TRBJ2-7; CDR3aa: ASSQGSGYEQY
len: 11; v_gene: TRBV6-4; j_gene: TRBJ1-2; CDR3aa: ASSDTGNYGYT
len: 12; v_gene: TRBV19; j_gene: TRBJ1-1; CDR3aa: ASSRGQGGSEAF
len: 15; v_gene: TRBV19; j_gene: TRBJ1-6; CDR3aa: ASSIDSRSSYNSPLH
len: 13; v_gene: TRBV5-1; j_gene: TRBJ2-5; CDR3aa: ASSLVAGPQETQY
len: 12; v_gene: TRBV6-5; j_gene: TRBJ1-1; CDR3aa: ASSYSMGGAGAF
len: 14; v_gene: TRBV5-1; j_gene: TRBJ2-2; CDR3aa: ASSELAGKNTGELF
len: 13; v_gene: TRBV5-4; j_gene: TRBJ1-1; CDR3aa: ASSPQGGRNTEAF
len: 14; v_gene: TRBV19; j_gene: TRBJ1-2; CDR3aa: ASSIARDRDYYGYT
len: 13; v_gene: TRBV7-9; j_gene: TRBJ1-2; CDR3aa: ASSLAGQGRDGYT
len: 12; v_gene: TRBV6-2/TRBV6-3; j_gene: TRBJ1-3; CDR3aa: ASSTVPEGNTIY
len: 13; v_gene: TRBV9; j_gene: TRBJ2-2; CDR3aa: ASSVGGGGPGELF
len: 11; v_gene: TRBV6-1; j_gene: TRBJ1-2; CDR3aa: ASSETGWEGYT
len: 14; v_gene: TRBV6-1; j_gene: TRBJ1-2; CDR3aa: ASSEGSEVSRHGYT
len: 12; v_gene: TRBV9; j_gene: TRBJ1-4; CDR3aa: ASSRTGGSEKLF
len: 14; v_gene: TRBV19; j_gene: TRBJ2-7; CDR3aa: ASSSSRGGPPYEQY
len: 11; v_gene: TRBV29-1; j_gene: TRBJ1-1; CDR3aa: SFGGARNTEAF
len: 11; v_gene: TRBV9; j_gene: TRBJ2-7; CDR3aa: ASSSRGGREQY
len: 13; v_gene: TRBV7-9; j_gene: TRBJ1-1; CDR3aa: ASSLLGTGRGEAF
len: 13; v_gene: TRBV6-2/TRBV6-3; j_gene: TRBJ1-6; CDR3aa: ASSFRTGDNSPLH
len: 10; v_gene: TRBV19; j_gene: TRBJ2-4; CDR3aa: ASQDTRNIQY
len: 12; v_gene: TRBV29-1; j_gene: TRBJ1-3; CDR3aa: SVEDPGLGNTIY
len: 15; v_gene: TRBV5-6; j_gene: TRBJ1-6; CDR3aa: ASTPRGSLTYNSPLH
len: 14; v_gene: TRBV19; j_gene: TRBJ1-2; CDR3aa: ASTLGGTGIAYGYT
len: 7; v_gene: TRBV20-1; j_gene: TRBJ2-1; CDR3aa: SVAVEQF
len: 14; v_gene: TRBV15; j_gene: TRBJ2-1; CDR3aa: ATSRDRSSGHNEQF
len: 12; v_gene: TRBV18; j_gene: TRBJ2-7; CDR3aa: ASSPGHPSYEQY
len: 13; v_gene: TRBV7-2; j_gene: TRBJ1-5; CDR3aa: ASSPRTGGAQPQH
len: 11; v_gene: TRBV5-1; j_gene: TRBJ1-2; CDR3aa: ASSPGVNYGYT
len: 11; v_gene: TRBV25-1; j_gene: TRBJ1-1; CDR3aa: ASSALPNTEAF
len: 14; v_gene: TRBV11-3; j_gene: TRBJ2-3; CDR3aa: ASSLRTLEGTDTQY
len: 15; v_gene: TRBV28; j_gene: TRBJ1-3; CDR3aa: ASMRTSAGRAANTIY
len: 14; v_gene: TRBV5-1; j_gene: TRBJ1-1; CDR3aa: ASSPEASGIGTEAF
len: 16; v_gene: TRBV24-1; j_gene: TRBJ2-2; CDR3aa: ATSDPRGSSANTGELF
len: 12; v_gene: TRBV7-2; j_gene: TRBJ2-5; CDR3aa: ASSFRREQETQY
len: 13; v_gene: TRBV5-4; j_gene: TRBJ2-5; CDR3aa: ASSFGEALQETQY